This T cell receptor (beta chain) was sequenced in a study of blood T cells in healthy people across ages. This CDR3 is built from 12 residues. Trimming stripped 1 base from V and 12 bases from J, with 13 bases between. CDR1 is DFQATT, CDR2 SNEGSKA, per germline (reference sequence). A second PCR, run for roughly 7 to 12 cycles, used a sample-barcoded 5' primer plus a J-beta primer mix. TCRdb reprocessed the 5' RACE reads with MiXCR, giving one entry per CDR3 protein. This table has 700,000 or so distinct CDR3 sequences, around 38% appearing once. The origin of this receptor is a man at least 80 years old in good health. Material for sequencing was blood. This chain joins TRBV20-1 and TRBJ2-1; D unresolved. The CDR3 DNA follows: TGCAGTGCTAGAGCTACCCCGTCTGGGCAGTTCTTC. This encodes CSARATPSGQFF.